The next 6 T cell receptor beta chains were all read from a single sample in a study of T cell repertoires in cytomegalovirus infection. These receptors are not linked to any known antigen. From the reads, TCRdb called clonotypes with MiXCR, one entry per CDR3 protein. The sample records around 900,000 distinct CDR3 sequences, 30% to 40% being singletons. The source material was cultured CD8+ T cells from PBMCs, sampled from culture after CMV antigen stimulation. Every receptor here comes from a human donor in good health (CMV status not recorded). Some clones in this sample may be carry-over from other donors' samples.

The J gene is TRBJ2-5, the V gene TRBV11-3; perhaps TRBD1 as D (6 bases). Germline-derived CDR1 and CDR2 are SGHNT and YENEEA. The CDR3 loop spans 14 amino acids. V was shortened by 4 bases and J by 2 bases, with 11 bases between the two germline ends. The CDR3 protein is CASSSSGVQETQYF. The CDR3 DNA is TGTGCCAGCAGCTCGTCAGGGGTACAAGAGACCCAGTACTTC. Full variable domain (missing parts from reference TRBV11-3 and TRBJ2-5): EAGVVQSPRYKIIEKKQPVAFWCNPISGHNTLYWYLQNLGQGPELLIRYENEEAVDDSQLPKDRFSAERLKGVDSTLKIQPAELGDSAVYLCASSSSGVQETQYFGPGTRLLVL.

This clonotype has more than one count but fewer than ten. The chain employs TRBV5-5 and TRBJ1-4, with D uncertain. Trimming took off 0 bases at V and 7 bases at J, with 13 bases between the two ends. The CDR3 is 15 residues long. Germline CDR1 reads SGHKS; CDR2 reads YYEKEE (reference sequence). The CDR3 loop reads CASSLETRSGEKLFF. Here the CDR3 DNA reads TGTGCCAGCAGCTTGGAGACCAGGTCGGGTGAAAAACTGTTTTTT.

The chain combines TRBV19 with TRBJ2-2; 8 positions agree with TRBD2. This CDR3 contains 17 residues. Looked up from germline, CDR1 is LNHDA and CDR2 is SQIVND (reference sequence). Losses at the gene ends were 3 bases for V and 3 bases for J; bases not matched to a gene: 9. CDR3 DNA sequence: TGTGCCAGTAGTATTATACACCGGGGGGGAGACACCGGGGAGCTGTTTTTT. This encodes CASSIIHRGGDTGELFF.

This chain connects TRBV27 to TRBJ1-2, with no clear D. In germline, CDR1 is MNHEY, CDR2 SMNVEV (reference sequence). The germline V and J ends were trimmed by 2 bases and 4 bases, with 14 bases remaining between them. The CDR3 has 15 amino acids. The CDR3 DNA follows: TGTGCCAGCAGTTTAAGTTTGACCGGATTCTATGGCTACACCTTC. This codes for CASSLSLTGFYGYTF.

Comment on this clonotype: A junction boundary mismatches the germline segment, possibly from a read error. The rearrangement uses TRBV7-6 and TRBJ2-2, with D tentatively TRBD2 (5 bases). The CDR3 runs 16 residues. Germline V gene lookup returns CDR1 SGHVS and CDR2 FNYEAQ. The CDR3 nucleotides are TGTGCCAACAGCCCCGCAGTGGAGGCTGGAACCGGGGAGCTGTTTTTT. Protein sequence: CANSPAVEAGTGELFF.

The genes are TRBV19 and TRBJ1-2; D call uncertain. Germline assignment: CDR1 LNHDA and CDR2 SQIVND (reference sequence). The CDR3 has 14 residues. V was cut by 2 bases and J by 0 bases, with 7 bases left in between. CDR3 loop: CASSIIGSNYGYTF. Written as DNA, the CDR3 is TGTGCCAGTAGTATAATCGGCTCTAACTATGGCTACACCTTC.